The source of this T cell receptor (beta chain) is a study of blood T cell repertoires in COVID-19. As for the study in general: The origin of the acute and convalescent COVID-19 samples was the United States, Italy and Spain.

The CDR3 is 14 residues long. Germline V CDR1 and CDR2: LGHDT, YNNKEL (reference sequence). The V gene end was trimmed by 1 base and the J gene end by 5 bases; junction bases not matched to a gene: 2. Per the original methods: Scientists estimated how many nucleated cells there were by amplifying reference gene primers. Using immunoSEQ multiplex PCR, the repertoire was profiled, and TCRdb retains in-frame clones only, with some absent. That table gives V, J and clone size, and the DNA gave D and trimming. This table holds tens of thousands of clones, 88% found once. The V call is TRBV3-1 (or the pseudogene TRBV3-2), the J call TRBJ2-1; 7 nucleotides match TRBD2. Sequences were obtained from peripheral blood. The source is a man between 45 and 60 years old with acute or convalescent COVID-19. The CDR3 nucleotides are TGTGCCAGCAGCCAAGCTAGCGGACACAATGAGCAGTTCTTC. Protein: CASSQASGHNEQFF.